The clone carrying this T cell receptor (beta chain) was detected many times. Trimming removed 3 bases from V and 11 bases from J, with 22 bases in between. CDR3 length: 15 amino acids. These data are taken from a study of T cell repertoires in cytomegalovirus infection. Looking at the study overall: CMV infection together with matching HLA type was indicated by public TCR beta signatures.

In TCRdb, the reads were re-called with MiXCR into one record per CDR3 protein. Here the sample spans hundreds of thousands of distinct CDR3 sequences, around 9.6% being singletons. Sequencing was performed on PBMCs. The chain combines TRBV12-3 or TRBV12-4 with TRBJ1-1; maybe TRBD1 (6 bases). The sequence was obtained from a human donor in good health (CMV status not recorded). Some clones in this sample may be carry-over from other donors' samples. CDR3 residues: CASSFSDQGLVRAFF. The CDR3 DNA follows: TGTGCCAGCAGTTTTTCCGATCAGGGGCTCGTAAGGGCTTTCTTT.